This TCR beta chain derives from a study of T cells in Graves' hyperthyroidism and ophthalmopathy. Germline V gene data show CDR1 as DFQATT and CDR2 as SNEGSKA (reference sequence). The CDR3 extends over 19 amino acids. The ends were cut back, 1 base at V and 0 bases at J, with 24 bases in the middle. This clonotype was counted at least ten times. Its antigen is as yet unknown. Uncontrolled infection, other autoimmune disease, pregnancy and lactation each barred patients from inclusion. Isolation of PBMCs was performed on about 9.9 ml fresh peripheral blood. Regarding the study as a whole: Ophthalmopathy, as predicted by the model, came a median 6.5 months after the prediction.

Amplification of TCR beta CDR3 regions was performed using RNA transcripts as template. In the first-round RT-PCR of the TCR CDR3, the HTBI primer set was used. Each CDR3 protein gets one entry after TCRdb re-called the multiplex PCR reads with MiXCR. This sample yields more than 250,000 distinct CDR3 sequences, of which around 15% are seen a single time; under 35% belongs to the top ten. The receptor was derived from a woman between 45 and 60 years old with Graves' hyperthyroidism that later progressed to Graves' ophthalmopathy. The material sequenced was blood. The rearrangement joins TRBV20-1 to TRBJ1-2; D is unclear. CDR3 bases: TGCAGTGCTAGAGGCCTTTTAAACACTCGTCGACCGCCTAACTATGGCTACACCTTC. Its protein is CSARGLLNTRRPPNYGYTF.